These 17 T cell receptor beta chains share one sample of origin, sequenced in a study of beta chain features in type 1 diabetes. Findings of the study overall: Shortening of TCRB CDR3s, moderate but significant, appeared in all four CD4+ subsets of Type 1 diabetes patients.

The whole isolated RNA underwent reverse transcription, so sequencing captured expressed TCRB transcripts. The method was immunoSEQ multiplex PCR; TCRdb's version includes in-frame clones alone and lacks a portion of them. The repertoire has 250,000 to 350,000 clones, more than 13% of them found once; the top ten carry approximately 0.015%. Antigens for these TCRs are unknown. Input material: naive CD4+ T cells from blood. The receptors come from a man aged 25 to 40 with type 1 diabetes.

In this sample, this clone turned up a few times. This chain joins TRBV5-1 and TRBJ2-3, with 8 bases matching TRBD1. With V trimmed by 2 bases and J by 2 bases, 4 bases remained unmatched. Germline lookup yields CDR1 SGHRS and CDR2 YFSETQ. The CDR3 is made up of 15 amino acids. DNA for the CDR3: TGCGCCAGCAGCTTTGACAGGGGAGACACAGATACGCAGTATTTT. Translating gives CASSFDRGDTDTQYF.

The rearrangement uses TRBV28 and TRBJ1-3; D remains ambiguous. The length of the CDR3 is 14 residues. Trimming pared 6 bases from V and 4 bases from J, leaving 13 bases between. The V gene's germline CDR1 is MDHEN and CDR2 SYDVKM. The CDR3 protein is CASSDGVLGNTIYF. The CDR3 region has the DNA TGTGCCAGCAGCGACGGGGTTTTAGGAAACACCATATATTTT.

This clone appeared a few times. This chain joins TRBV5-1 and TRBJ2-1; D is possibly TRBD2 (5 bases). This CDR3 has 12 amino acids. The germline V gene encodes CDR1 SGHRS and CDR2 YFSETQ. Trimming stripped 2 bases from V and 8 bases from J, with 8 bases between. CDR3 amino acids: CASSLNGDEQFF. DNA of the CDR3: TGCGCCAGCAGCTTAAACGGGGATGAGCAGTTCTTC.

This clone was counted a few times. The chain has TRBV28 and TRBJ1-2, with D possibly TRBD1 on 5 matching bases. The CDR3 sequence is 14 residues long. V gave up 6 bases and J gave up 4 bases, with 15 bases separating them. Germline V CDR1 and CDR2: MDHEN, SYDVKM. CDR3 residues: CASSGGGGPYGYTF. CDR3 nucleotides: TGTGCCAGCAGCGGGGGTGGAGGACCCTATGGCTACACCTTC.

This clone was observed a few times. The V gene is TRBV11-2, the J gene TRBJ2-7; TRBD1 might be the D (5 bases). V was clipped by 1 base and J by 5 bases, with 18 bases between them. Germline lookup yields CDR1 SGHAT and CDR2 FQNNGV. This CDR3 comprises 16 residues. This CDR3 reads CASSLAWAQTVNEQYF. Here the CDR3 DNA reads TGTGCCAGCAGCTTAGCCTGGGCCCAGACAGTGAACGAGCAGTACTTC.

This clone occurred a few times. V usage is TRBV7-2 and J usage is TRBJ1-3; D is unresolved. The CDR3 loop spans 13 amino acids. The V and J ends lost 5 bases and 0 bases respectively, with 5 bases between them. The V gene's germline CDR1 is SGHTA and CDR2 FQGNSA. As DNA, the CDR3 is TGTGCCAGCAGCCCGTACTCTGGAAACACCATATATTTT. Its protein product is CASSPYSGNTIYF.

This clone was counted between two and nine times. This chain connects TRBV5-6 to TRBJ1-1; 8 nucleotides match TRBD1. V lost 4 bases to trimming and J lost 1 base; unmatched junction nucleotides: 6. Germline loops: CDR1 SGHDT, CDR2 YYEEEE. This CDR3 region has 15 residues. CDR3 DNA sequence: TGTGCCAGCAGCAAAACAGGGGGGGCGAACACTGAAGCTTTCTTT. Translation gives CASSKTGGANTEAFF.

This clone appeared a few times. The gene calls are TRBV18 and TRBJ1-1, with TRBD1 matching over 8 bases. CDR1 and CDR2 from the germline V gene are KGHSH and LQKENI. The CDR3 covers 15 residues. J lost 5 bases, V lost 0 bases, and 5 bases had no gene match. CDR3: CASSPPQGARTEAFF. The CDR3 DNA follows: TGTGCCAGCTCACCACCGCAGGGGGCGAGGACTGAAGCTTTCTTT.

This chain joins TRBV28 and TRBJ2-2, with 8 bases lining up with TRBD1. The junction had 6 bases not matched to a gene; V was cut back by 4 bases and J by 5 bases. This CDR3 contains 15 residues. CDR1 and CDR2 from the germline V gene are MDHEN and SYDVKM. The CDR3 sequence: CASSSGDRKTGELFF. The CDR3 coding sequence is TGTGCCAGCAGTTCGGGGGACAGGAAGACCGGGGAGCTGTTTTTT. Full variable domain (missing parts from reference TRBV28 and TRBJ2-2): DVKVTQSSRYLVKRTGEKVFLECVQDMDHENMFWYRQDPGLGLRLIYFSYDVKMKEKGDIPEGYSVSREKKERFSLILESASTNQTSMYLCASSSGDRKTGELFFGEGSRLTVL.

The J gene is TRBJ2-7, the V gene TRBV7-9; 8 nucleotides align to TRBD2. Losses at the gene ends were 5 bases for V and 3 bases for J; bases not matched to a gene: 9. The germline gives CDR1 SEHNR, CDR2 FQNEAQ (reference sequence). The CDR3 spans 15 residues. The CDR3 DNA sequence: TGTGCCAGCAGCCCCCCCCGGGGGGGAAACTACGAGCAGTACTTC. It translates to CASSPPRGGNYEQYF.

This chain connects TRBV27 to TRBJ2-7; 7 nucleotides agree with TRBD1. This CDR3 has 13 amino acids. Unmatched junction bases numbered 6, after V lost 6 bases and J lost 4 bases. Looked up from germline, CDR1 is MNHEY and CDR2 is SMNVEV (reference sequence). Here the CDR3 DNA reads TGTGCCAGCAGCTCACAGGGGTTGTACGAGCAGTACTTC. Residues: CASSSQGLYEQYF.

In its sample, this clone was seen a few times. Other DNA sequences from this sample encode an identical CDR3 as well. The chain employs TRBV5-1 and TRBJ2-3; D remains unclear. V was shortened by 1 base and J by 4 bases, with 4 bases between the two germline ends. Germline V CDR1 and CDR2: SGHRS, YFSETQ. The CDR3 totals 12 residues. CDR3 nucleotides: TGCGCCAGCAGCTTGCTTCCAGATACGCAGTATTTT. This translates into CASSLLPDTQYF.

This clone was observed a few times. The chain couples TRBV7-2 to TRBJ2-5; 7 bases fit TRBD2. The CDR3 contains 14 residues. V lost 4 bases to trimming and J lost 3 bases; unmatched junction nucleotides: 5. CDR1 and CDR2 from the germline V gene are SGHTA and FQGNSA. Written as DNA, the CDR3 is TGTGCCAGCAGCTCCAACGGGGGGAAAGAGACCCAGTACTTC. This sequence encodes CASSSNGGKETQYF.

The gene calls are TRBV7-2 and TRBJ2-5; the match to TRBD1 covers 12 bases. The V gene end was trimmed by 5 bases and the J gene end by 6 bases; junction bases not matched to a gene: 10. The CDR3 loop spans 16 amino acids. Germline CDR1 and CDR2: SGHTA and FQGNSA. The CDR3 sequence: CASSVRRDRGPKTQYF. CDR3 sequence (DNA): TGTGCCAGCAGCGTGCGCCGGGACAGGGGGCCGAAGACCCAGTACTTC. Together with reference TRBV7-2 and TRBJ2-5, the CDR3 gives the full variable domain: GAGVSQSPSNKVTEKGKDVELRCDPISGHTALYWYRQSLGQGLEFLIYFQGNSAPDKSGLPSDRFSAERTGGSVSTLTIQRTQQEDSAVYLCASSVRRDRGPKTQYFGPGTRLLVL.

The genes are TRBV5-1 and TRBJ2-1, with D perhaps matching TRBD2 (6 bases). Between the trimmed V and J ends, which lost 1 base and 2 bases, there was a span of 10 bases. CDR1 SGHRS and CDR2 YFSETQ come from the germline V gene. The CDR3 consists of 15 residues. In DNA form, the CDR3 reads TGCGCCAGCAGCTTGAGGGAGGTCGCCTACAATGAGCAGTTCTTC. Translating gives CASSLREVAYNEQFF.

This chain links TRBV5-1 with TRBJ2-7, with 8 bases matching TRBD2. Trimming cost V 0 bases and J 2 bases; bases outside gene matches: 10. This CDR3 region has 17 residues. CDR1 is SGHRS and CDR2 is YFSETQ in the germline V gene. DNA of the CDR3: TGCGCCAGCAGCTTGGGTTTCAGCGGGAGTGGTGCCTACGAGCAGTACTTC. Its translation: CASSLGFSGSGAYEQYF.

The gene calls are TRBV6-5 and TRBJ1-4, with D tentatively TRBD1 (6 bases). With 6 bases removed from V and 4 bases from J, the gap between germline ends came to 9 bases. CDR3 length: 13 residues. The V gene's germline CDR1 is MNHEY and CDR2 SVGAGI. Here the CDR3 reads CASRGQRNEKLFF. As DNA, the CDR3 is TGTGCCAGCAGAGGACAGCGTAATGAAAAACTGTTTTTT.